This is a list of T cell receptor beta chains from one sample in a study of neurological immune-mediated disorders. TCRdb passed the 5' RACE reads through MiXCR, listing each CDR3 protein once. There are tens of thousands of distinct CDR3 sequences in the sample; roughly 4% occur only once, and about 2% lies in the top ten. The specimen sequenced was PBMCs. The receptors come from a woman aged 45-65 years with multiple sclerosis. CDR3s include the opening cysteine and the closing phenylalanine or tryptophan. Fields, in order: clone size, J gene, D gene, V gene, CDR3 DNA, CDR3 protein. A D gene is named only where the DNA matches it firmly. The size field reads how often the clone was seen (once, few, many) or a class if it is expanded.

>many|TRBJ1-1|TRBD1|TRBV7-2
TGTGCCAGCAGCTCAGGGATGACAGGGGTGACTGAAGCTTTCTTT
CASSSGMTGVTEAFF
>many|TRBJ1-1|-|TRBV20-1
TGCAGTGCAGCGTGGGGGAAAACTGAAGCTTTCTTT
CSAAWGKTEAFF
>many|TRBJ2-1|TRBD2|TRBV3-1
TGTGCCAGCAGCCCAAGCGGGAGGAGAGATGAGCAGTTCTTC
CASSPSGRRDEQFF
>many|TRBJ2-1|TRBD2|TRBV20-1
TGCAGTGCGCACACCGGACTAGCGGACTACAATGAGCAGTTCTTC
CSAHTGLADYNEQFF
>many|TRBJ2-1|-|TRBV11-3
TGTGCCAGCAGCCCAGGGGGGGATTACAATGAGCAGTTCTTC
CASSPGGDYNEQFF
>many|TRBJ1-1|-|TRBV14
TGTGCCAGCAGCCAAGTACAGGCCAACGCTGAAGCTTTCTTT
CASSQVQANAEAFF
>many|TRBJ2-2|TRBD2|TRBV3-1
TGTGCCAGCAGCCTTCTTAGCGGGAGTCGGACCGGGGAGCTGTTTTTT
CASSLLSGSRTGELFF
>many|TRBJ2-7|-|TRBV5-5
TGTGCCAGCAGTTTGGAGTCGACAGAATCCTACGAGCAGTACTTC
CASSLESTESYEQYF
>few|TRBJ2-1|TRBD1|TRBV7-3
TGTGCCAGCAGCTTACAAGTGGGACAGACCTATGAGCAGTTCTTC
CASSLQVGQTYEQFF
>few|TRBJ1-6|TRBD1|TRBV3-1
TGTGCCAGCAGCCGCGACAGGGGGGTTAATTCACCCCTCAACTTT
CASSRDRGVNSPLNF
>few|TRBJ1-2|TRBD1|TRBV6-1
TGTGCCAGCAGTACCCGGACAGGGGGCTCCTACTATGGCTACACCTTC
CASSTRTGGSYYGYTF
>many|TRBJ1-2|-|TRBV4-1
TGCGCCAGCAGCCACGAAGGACGGACTTATGGCTACACCTTC
CASSHEGRTYGYTF
>few|TRBJ1-5|TRBD1|TRBV5-8
TGTGCCAGCAGCCAGGGACAGATCAATCAGCCCCAGCATTTT
CASSQGQINQPQHF
>few|TRBJ2-2|TRBD2|TRBV20-1
TGCAGTGCTAGAGGAATAGGTCTAGCGGATACCGGGGAGCTGTTTTTT
CSARGIGLADTGELFF
>many|TRBJ1-5|-|TRBV5-6
TGTGCCAGCAGCTTGTCCTTTAGCAATCAGCCCCAGCATTTT
CASSLSFSNQPQHF
>many|TRBJ2-5|TRBD2|TRBV20-1
TGCAGTGCTAGAGATCTTCTACGGGGTAGCGGGAGGGTTTCGGAGACCCAGTACTTC
CSARDLLRGSGRVSETQYF
>many|TRBJ2-1|-|TRBV20-1
TGCAGTGCTAGTCGTCCCCAGAATGAGCAGTTCTTC
CSASRPQNEQFF
>many|TRBJ1-5|-|TRBV5-1
TGCGCCAGCAGGGAGAATAGCAATCAGCCCCAGCATTTT
CASRENSNQPQHF